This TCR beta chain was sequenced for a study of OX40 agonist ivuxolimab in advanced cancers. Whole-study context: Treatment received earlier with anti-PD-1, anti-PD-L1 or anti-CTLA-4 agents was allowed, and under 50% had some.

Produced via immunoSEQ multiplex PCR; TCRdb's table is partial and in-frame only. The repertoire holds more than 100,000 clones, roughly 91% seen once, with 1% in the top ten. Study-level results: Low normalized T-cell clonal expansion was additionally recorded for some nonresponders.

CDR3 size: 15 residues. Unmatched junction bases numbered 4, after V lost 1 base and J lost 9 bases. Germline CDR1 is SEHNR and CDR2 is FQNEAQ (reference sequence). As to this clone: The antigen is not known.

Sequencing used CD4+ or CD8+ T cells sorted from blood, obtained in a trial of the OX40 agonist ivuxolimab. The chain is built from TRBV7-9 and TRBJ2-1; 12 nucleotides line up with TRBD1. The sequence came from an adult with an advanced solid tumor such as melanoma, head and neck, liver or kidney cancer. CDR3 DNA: TGTGCCAGCAGCTTAGGGGACAGGGGGCATGGTGAGCAGTTCTTC. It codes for CASSLGDRGHGEQFF.